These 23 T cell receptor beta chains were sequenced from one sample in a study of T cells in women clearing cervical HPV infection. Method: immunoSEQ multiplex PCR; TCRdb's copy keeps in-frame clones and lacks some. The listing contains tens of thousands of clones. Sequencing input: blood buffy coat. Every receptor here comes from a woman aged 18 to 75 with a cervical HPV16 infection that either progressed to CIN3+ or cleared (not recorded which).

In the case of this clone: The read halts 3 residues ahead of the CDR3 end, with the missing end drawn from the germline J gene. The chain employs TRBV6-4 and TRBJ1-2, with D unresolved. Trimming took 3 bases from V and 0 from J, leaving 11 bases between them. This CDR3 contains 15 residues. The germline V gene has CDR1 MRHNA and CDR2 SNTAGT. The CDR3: CASSEVAGANYGYTF. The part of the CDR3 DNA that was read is TGTGCCAGCAGTGAAGTGGCAGGAGCTAACTATGGC.

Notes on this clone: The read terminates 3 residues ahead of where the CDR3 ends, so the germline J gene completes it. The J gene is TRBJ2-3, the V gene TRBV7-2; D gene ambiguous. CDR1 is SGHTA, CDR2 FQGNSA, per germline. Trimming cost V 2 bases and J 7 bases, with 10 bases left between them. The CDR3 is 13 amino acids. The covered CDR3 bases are TGTGCCAGCAGCTTAAGCAATGTGAATACG. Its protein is CASSLSNVNT. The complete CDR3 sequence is CASSLSNVNTQYF.

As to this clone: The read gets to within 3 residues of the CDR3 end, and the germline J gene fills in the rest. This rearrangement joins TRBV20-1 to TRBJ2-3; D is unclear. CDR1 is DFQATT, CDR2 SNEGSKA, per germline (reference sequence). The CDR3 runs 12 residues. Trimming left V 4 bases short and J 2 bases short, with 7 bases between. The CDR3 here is CSANTVTDTQYF. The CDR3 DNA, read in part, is TGCAGTGCTAACACAGTCACAGATACG.

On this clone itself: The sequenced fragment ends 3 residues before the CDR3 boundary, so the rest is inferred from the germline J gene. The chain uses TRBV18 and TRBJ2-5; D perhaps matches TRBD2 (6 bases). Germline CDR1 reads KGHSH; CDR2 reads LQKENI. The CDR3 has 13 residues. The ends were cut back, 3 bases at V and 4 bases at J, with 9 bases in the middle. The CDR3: CASSPSGGETQYF. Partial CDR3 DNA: TGTGCCAGCTCACCTTCCGGGGGAGAGACC.

CDR3 loop: CASSPTLDRGRNSPLFF. The part of the CDR3 DNA that was read is TGTGCCAGCAGTCCCACCCTGGACAGGGGGCGAAATTCACCA. The V call is TRBV6-2 or TRBV6-3, the J call TRBJ1-4, with 11 nucleotides matching TRBD1. With the read ending 3 residues before the CDR3 end, the germline J gene is used to fill in that end. Germline CDR1 is MNHEY and CDR2 is SVGEGT. The CDR3 contains 17 residues.

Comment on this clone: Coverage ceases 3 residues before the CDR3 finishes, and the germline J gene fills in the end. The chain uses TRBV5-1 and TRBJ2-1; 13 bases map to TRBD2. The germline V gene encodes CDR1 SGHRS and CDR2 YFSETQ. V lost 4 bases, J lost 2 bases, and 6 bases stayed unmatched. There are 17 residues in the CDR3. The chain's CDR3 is CASSPVGTSGTYNEQFF. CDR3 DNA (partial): TGCGCCAGCAGCCCTGTAGGGACTAGCGGGACCTACAATGAG.

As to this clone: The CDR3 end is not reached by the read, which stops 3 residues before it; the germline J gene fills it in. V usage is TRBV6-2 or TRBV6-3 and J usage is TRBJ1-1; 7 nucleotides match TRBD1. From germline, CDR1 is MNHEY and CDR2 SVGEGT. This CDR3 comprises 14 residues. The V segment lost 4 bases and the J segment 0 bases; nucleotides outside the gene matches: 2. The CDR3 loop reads CASSSQGVNTEAFF. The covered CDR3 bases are TGTGCCAGCAGTTCGCAGGGGGTGAACACTGAA.

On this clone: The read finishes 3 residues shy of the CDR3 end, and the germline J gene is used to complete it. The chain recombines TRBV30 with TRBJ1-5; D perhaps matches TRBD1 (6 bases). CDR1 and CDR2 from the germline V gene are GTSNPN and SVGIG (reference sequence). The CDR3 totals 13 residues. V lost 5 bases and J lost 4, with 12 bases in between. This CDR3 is CAWGQNPNQPQHF. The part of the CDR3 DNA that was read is TGTGCCTGGGGACAGAATCCTAATCAGCCC.

CDR3 bases read: TGCAGTGCGCTGAGAGGGGGACAGGGTGGTGCAGATACG. This gives the protein CSALRGGQGGADT. The entire CDR3 sequence reads CSALRGGQGGADTQYF. The chain has TRBV20-1 and TRBJ2-3, with 9 bases fitting TRBD1. The CDR3 goes on 3 residues after the read ends, and that part is filled in from the germline J gene. This CDR3 is built from 16 residues. Per germline, CDR1 DFQATT and CDR2 SNEGSKA (reference sequence). With V trimmed by 6 bases and J by 4 bases, 14 bases remained unmatched.

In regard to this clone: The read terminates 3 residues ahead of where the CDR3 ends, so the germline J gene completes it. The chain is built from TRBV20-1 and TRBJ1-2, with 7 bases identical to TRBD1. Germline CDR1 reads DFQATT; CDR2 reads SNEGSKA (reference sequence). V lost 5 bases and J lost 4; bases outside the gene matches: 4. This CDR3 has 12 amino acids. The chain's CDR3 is CSADRELYGYTF. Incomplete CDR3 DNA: TGCAGTGCTGACAGGGAGCTCTATGGC.

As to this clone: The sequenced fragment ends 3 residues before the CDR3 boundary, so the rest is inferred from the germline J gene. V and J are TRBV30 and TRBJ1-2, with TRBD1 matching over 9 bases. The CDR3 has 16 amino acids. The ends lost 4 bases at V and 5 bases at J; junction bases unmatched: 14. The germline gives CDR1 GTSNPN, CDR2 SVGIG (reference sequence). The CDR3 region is CAWTLLGGQGPYGYTF. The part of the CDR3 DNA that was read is TGTGCCTGGACCCTCCTCGGGGGACAGGGCCCTTATGGC.

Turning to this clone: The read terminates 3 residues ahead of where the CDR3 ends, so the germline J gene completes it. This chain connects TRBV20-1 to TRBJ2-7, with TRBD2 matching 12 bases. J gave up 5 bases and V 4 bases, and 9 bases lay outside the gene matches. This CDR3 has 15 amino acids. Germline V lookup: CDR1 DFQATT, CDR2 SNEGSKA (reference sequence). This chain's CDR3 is CSATATSGSLNEQYF. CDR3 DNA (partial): TGCAGTGCTACCGCGACTAGCGGGAGTTTAAACGAG.

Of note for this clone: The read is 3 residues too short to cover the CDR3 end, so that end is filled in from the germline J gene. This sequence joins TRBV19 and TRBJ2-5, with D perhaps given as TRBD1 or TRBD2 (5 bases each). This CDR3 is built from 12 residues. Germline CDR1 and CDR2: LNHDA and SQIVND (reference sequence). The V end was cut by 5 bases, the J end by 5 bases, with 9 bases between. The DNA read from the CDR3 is TGTGCCAGTAGTCCAGGGAGTGAGACC. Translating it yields CASSPGSET. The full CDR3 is CASSPGSETQYF.

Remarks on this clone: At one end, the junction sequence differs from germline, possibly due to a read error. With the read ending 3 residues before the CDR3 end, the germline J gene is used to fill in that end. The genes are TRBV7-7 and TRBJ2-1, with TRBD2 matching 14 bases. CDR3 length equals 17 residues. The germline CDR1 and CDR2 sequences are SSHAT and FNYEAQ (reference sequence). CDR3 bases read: TGTGCTAGCAGCCGTGGGACTAGCGGGAGAGTGGTCAATGAG. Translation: CASSRGTSGRVVNE. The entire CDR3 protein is CASSRGTSGRVVNEQFF.

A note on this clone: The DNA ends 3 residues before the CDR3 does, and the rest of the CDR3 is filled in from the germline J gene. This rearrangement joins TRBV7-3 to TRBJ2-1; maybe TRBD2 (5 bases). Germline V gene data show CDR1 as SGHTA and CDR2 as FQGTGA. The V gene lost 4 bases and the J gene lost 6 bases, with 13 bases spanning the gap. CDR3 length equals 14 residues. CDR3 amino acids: CASSSIGSGNEQFF. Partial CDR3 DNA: TGTGCCAGCAGCTCTATTGGGAGCGGCAATGAG.

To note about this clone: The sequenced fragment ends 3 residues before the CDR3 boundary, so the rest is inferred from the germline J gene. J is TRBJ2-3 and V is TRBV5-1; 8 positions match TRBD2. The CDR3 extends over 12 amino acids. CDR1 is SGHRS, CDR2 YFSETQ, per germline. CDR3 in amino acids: CASSLKRETQYF. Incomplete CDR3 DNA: TGCGCCAGCAGCTTGAAGCGGGAGACG. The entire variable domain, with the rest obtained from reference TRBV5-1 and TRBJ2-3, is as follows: KAGVTQTPRYLIKTRGQQVTLSCSPISGHRSVSWYQQTPGQGLQFLFEYFSETQRNKGNFPGRFSGRQFSNSRSEMNVSTLELGDSALYLCASSLKRETQYFGPGTRLTVL.

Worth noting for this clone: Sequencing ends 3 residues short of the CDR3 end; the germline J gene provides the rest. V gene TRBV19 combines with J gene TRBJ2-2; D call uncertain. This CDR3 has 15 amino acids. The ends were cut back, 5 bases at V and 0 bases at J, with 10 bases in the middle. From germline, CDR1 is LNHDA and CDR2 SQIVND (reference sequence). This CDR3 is CASSVELANTGELFF. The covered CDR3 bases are TGTGCCAGTAGTGTTGAACTTGCGAACACCGGGGAG.

The CDR3 reads CATSDSETGSGNEQFF. The CDR3 DNA, read in part, is TGTGCCACCAGTGATTCCGAGACAGGGAGTGGAAATGAG. The V and J genes are TRBV24-1 and TRBJ2-1; 7 nucleotides agree with TRBD1. The CDR3 end is not reached by the read, which stops 3 residues before it; the germline J gene fills it in. V lost 2 bases to trimming and J lost 7 bases; unmatched junction nucleotides: 10. The CDR3 has 16 amino acids. Germline lookup yields CDR1 KGHDR and CDR2 SFDVKD.

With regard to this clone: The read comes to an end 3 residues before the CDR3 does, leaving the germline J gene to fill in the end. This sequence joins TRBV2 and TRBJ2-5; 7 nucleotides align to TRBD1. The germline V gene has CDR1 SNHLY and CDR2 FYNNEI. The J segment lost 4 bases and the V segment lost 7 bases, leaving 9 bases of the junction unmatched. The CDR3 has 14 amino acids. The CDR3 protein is CASTQGTAGETQYF. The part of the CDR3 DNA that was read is TGTGCCAGCACCCAGGGGACAGCTGGAGAGACC.

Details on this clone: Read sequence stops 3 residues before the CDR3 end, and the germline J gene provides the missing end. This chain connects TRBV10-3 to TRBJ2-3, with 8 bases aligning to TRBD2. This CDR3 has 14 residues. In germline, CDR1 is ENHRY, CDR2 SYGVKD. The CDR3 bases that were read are TGTGCCATCAGTGGTCGGGGGGGGCAAGAGACG. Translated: CAISGRGGQET. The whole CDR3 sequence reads CAISGRGGQETQYF.

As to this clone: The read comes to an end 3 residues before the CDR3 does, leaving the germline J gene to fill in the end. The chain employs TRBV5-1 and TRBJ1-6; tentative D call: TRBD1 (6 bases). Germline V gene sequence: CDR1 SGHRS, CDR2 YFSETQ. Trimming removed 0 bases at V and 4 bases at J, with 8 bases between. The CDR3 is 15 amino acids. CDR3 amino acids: CASSLDGTYNSPLHF. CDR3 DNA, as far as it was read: TGCGCCAGCAGCTTGGACGGGACATATAATTCACCC.

The covered CDR3 bases are TGTGCCAGCAGAATCGGGACTACGAATGAG. Residues: CASRIGTTNE. The whole CDR3 region reads CASRIGTTNEQFF. The chain joins TRBV12-3 or TRBV12-4 to TRBJ2-1, with 7 bases identical to TRBD2. The read terminates 3 residues ahead of where the CDR3 ends, so the germline J gene completes it. V shed 6 bases, J shed 7 bases, and the junction held 6 bases outside the gene matches. The CDR3 is 13 residues long.

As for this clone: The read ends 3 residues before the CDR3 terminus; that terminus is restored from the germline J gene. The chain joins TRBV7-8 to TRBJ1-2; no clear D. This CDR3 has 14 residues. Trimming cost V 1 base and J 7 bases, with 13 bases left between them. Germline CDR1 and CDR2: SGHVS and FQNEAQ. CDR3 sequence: CASSLVVSSGGYTF. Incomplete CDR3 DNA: TGTGCCAGCAGCTTAGTAGTGAGTTCTGGTGGC.